One TCR beta chain is described in this entry. This entry comes from a study of control samples from healthy donors and cancer patients. Clones were sequenced by immunoSEQ multiplex PCR, and TCRdb holds only the in-frame ones, with some missing. Among 120,000 or so clones listed, 70% to 90% were seen once. This CDR3 region has 15 residues. V shed 4 bases and J 0 bases; nucleotides not matched to a gene: 5. Germline V gene sequence: CDR1 SGHTA, CDR2 FQGNSA. The receptor comes from a woman aged 55-69 years with lung cancer. The gene calls are TRBV7-2 and TRBJ2-5; 7 positions agree with TRBD2. The sequenced sample was PBMCs. DNA of the CDR3: TGTGCCAGCAGCTGGGCGGGGGAAAACCAAGAGACCCAGTACTTC. Its translation is CASSWAGENQETQYF.